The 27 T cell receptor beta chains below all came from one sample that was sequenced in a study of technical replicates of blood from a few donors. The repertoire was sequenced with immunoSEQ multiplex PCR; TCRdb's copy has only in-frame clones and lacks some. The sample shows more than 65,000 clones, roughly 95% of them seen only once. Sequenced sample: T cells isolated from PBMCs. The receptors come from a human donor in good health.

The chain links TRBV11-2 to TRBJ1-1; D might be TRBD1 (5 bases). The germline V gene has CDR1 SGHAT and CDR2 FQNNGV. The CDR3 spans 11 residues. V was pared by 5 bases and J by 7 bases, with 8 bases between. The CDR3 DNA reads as TGTGCCAGCAGCCCAGGGATTGAAGCTTTCTTT. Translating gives CASSPGIEAFF.

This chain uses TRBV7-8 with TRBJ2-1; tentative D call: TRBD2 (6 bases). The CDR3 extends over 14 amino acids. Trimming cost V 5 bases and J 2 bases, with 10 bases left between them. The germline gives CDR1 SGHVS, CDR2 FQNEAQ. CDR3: CASSSSGAYNEQFF. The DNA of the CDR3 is TGTGCCAGCAGCAGTAGCGGAGCCTACAATGAGCAGTTCTTC.

The CDR3 DNA follows: TGTGCCAGCAGTCGAGGGTATGGGAATCAGCCCCAGCATTTT. Amino acid sequence: CASSRGYGNQPQHF. The chain is built from TRBV5-6 and TRBJ1-5; D gene uncertain. CDR3 length equals 14 residues. The V end was cut by 5 bases, the J end by 4 bases, with 13 bases between. In germline, CDR1 is SGHDT, CDR2 YYEEEE.

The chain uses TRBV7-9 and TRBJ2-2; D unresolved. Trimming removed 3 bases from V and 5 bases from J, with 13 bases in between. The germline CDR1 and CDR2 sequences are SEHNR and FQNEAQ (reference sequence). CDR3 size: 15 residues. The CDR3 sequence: CASSLVYADTGELFF. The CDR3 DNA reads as TGTGCCAGCAGCTTGGTTTATGCGGATACCGGGGAGCTGTTTTTT.

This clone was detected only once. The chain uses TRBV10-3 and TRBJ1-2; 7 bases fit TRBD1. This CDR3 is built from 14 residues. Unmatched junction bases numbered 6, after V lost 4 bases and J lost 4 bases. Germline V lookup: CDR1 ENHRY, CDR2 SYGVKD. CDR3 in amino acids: CAISGTGSGYGYTF. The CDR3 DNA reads TGTGCCATCAGTGGGACAGGTTCCGGCTATGGCTACACCTTC.

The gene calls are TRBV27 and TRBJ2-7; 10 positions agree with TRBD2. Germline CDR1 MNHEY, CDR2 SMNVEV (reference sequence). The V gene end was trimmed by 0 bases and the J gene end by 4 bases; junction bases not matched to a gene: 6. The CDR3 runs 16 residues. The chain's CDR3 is CASSLSSGRDRYEQYF. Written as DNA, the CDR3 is TGTGCCAGCAGTTTATCGAGCGGGAGGGATAGGTACGAGCAGTACTTC.

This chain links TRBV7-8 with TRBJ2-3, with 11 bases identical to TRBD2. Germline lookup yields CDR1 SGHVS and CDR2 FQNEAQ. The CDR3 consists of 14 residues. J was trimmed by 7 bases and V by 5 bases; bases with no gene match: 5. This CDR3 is CASSRGLAENTQYF. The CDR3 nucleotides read TGTGCCAGCAGCAGGGGACTAGCGGAAAATACGCAGTATTTT.

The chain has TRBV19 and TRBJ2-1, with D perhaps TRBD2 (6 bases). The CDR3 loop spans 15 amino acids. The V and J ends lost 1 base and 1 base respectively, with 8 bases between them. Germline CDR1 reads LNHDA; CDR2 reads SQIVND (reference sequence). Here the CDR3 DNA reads TGTGCCAGTAGTATAGGGACTACTTCCTACAATGAGCAGTTCTTC. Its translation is CASSIGTTSYNEQFF. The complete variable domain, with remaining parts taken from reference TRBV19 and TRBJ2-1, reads DGGITQSPKYLFRKEGQNVTLSCEQNLNHDAMYWYRQDPGQGLRLIYYSQIVNDFQKGDIAEGYSVSREKKESFPLTVTSAQKNPTAFYLCASSIGTTSYNEQFFGPGTRLTVL.

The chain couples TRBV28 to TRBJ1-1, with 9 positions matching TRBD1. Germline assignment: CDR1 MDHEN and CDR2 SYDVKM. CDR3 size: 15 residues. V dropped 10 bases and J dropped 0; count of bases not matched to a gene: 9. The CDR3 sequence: CAIRGQGHLNTEAFF. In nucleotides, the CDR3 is TGTGCCATACGTGGACAGGGGCACCTGAACACTGAAGCTTTCTTT.

The CDR3 DNA sequence: TGTGCCTGTACCGGGACAGGGGAATTTGAAGCTTTCTTT. The encoded protein is CACTGTGEFEAFF. The rearrangement uses TRBV30 and TRBJ1-1, with TRBD1 matching 10 bases. Germline CDR1 GTSNPN, CDR2 SVGIG (reference sequence). The CDR3 contains 13 residues. V shed 6 bases and J 7 bases; nucleotides not matched to a gene: 8. The variable domain in full, with the rest retrieved from reference TRBV30 and TRBJ1-1, is SQTIHQWPATLVQPVGSPLSLECTVEGTSNPNLYWYRQAAGRGLQLLFYSVGIGQISSEVPQNLSASRPQDRQFILSSKKLLLSDSGFYLCACTGTGEFEAFFGQGTRLTVV.

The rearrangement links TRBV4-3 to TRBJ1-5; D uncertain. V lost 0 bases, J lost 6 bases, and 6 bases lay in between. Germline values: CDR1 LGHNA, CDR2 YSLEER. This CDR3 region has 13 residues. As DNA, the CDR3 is TGCGCCAGCAGCCAAGATAATTTTCAGCCCCAGCATTTT. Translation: CASSQDNFQPQHF.

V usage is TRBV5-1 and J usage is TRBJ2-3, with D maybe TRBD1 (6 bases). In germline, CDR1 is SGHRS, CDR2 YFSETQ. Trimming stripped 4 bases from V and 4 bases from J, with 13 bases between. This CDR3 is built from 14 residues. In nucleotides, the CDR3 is TGCGCCAGCAGCCTGACAGGTGAAGCAGATACGCAGTATTTT. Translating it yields CASSLTGEADTQYF.

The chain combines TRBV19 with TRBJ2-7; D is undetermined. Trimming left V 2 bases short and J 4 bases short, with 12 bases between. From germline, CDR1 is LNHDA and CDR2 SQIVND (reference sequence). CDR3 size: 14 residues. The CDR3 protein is CASSIQIPSYEQYF. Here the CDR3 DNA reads TGTGCCAGTAGTATACAGATCCCCTCGTACGAGCAGTACTTC.

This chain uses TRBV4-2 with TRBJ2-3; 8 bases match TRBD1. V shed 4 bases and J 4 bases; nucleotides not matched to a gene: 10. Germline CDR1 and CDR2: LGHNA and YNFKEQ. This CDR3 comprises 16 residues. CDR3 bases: TGTGCCAGCAGCCCAGCCGGGACAGGTTTGTCAGATACGCAGTATTTT. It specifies CASSPAGTGLSDTQYF.

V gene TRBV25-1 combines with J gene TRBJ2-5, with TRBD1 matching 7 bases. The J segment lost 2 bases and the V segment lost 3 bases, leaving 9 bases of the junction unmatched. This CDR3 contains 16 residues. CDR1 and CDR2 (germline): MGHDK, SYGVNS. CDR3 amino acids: CASSDLQGLGQETQYF. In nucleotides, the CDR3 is TGTGCCAGCAGTGATCTACAGGGGTTGGGACAAGAGACCCAGTACTTC.

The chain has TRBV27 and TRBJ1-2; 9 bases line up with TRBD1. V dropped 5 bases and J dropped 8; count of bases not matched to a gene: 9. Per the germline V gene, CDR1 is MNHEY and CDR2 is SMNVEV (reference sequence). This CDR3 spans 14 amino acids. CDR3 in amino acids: CASSPRTGGLGYTF. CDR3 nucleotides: TGTGCCAGCAGTCCCCGAACAGGGGGCCTAGGCTACACCTTC.

The CDR3 here is CASSLANKNTEAFF. Written as DNA, the CDR3 is TGTGCCAGCAGCTTAGCTAACAAAAACACTGAAGCTTTCTTT. The V call is TRBV7-9, the J call TRBJ1-1, with D uncertain. Per germline, CDR1 SEHNR and CDR2 FQNEAQ (reference sequence). V was shortened by 0 bases and J by 2 bases, with 7 bases between the two germline ends. The length of the CDR3 is 14 residues.

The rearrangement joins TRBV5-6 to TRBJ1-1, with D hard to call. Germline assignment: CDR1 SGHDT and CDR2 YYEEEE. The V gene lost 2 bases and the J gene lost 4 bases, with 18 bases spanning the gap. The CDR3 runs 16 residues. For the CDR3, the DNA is TGTGCCAGCAGCTTTAGATTGCGGGGATGGGGCACTGAAGCTTTCTTT. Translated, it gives CASSFRLRGWGTEAFF.

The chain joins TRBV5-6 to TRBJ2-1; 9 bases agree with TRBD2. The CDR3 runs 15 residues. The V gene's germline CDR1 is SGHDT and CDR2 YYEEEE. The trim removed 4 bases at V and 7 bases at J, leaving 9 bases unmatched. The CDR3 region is CASSPGLAIPNEQFF. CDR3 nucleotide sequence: TGTGCCAGCAGCCCCGGACTAGCGATCCCAAATGAGCAGTTCTTC.

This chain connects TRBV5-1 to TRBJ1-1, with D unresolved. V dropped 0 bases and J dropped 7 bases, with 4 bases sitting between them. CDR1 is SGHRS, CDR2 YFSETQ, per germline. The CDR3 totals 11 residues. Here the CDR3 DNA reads TGCGCCAGCAGCTTGGGAGGTGAAGCTTTCTTT. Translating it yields CASSLGGEAFF.

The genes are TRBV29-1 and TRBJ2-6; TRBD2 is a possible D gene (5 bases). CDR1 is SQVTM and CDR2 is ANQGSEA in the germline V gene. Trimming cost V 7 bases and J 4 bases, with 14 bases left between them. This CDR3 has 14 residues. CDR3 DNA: TGCAGCGCTGGGAGTGGGTTGGGGGCCAACGTCCTGACTTTC. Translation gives CSAGSGLGANVLTF. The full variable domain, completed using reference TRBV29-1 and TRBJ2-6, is SAVISQKPSRDICQRGTSLTIQCQVDSQVTMMFWYRQQPGQSLTLIATANQGSEATYESGFVIDKFPISRPNLTFSTLTVSNMSPEDSSIYLCSAGSGLGANVLTFGAGSRLTVL.

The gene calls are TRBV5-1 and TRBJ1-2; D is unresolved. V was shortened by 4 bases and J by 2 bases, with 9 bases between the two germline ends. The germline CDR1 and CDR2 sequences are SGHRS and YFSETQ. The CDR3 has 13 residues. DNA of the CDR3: TGCGCCAGCAGCCGAGCCGGGAACTATGGCTACACCTTC. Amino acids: CASSRAGNYGYTF. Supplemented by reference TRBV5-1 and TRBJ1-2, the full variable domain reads KAGVTQTPRYLIKTRGQQVTLSCSPISGHRSVSWYQQTPGQGLQFLFEYFSETQRNKGNFPGRFSGRQFSNSRSEMNVSTLELGDSALYLCASSRAGNYGYTFGSGTRLTVV.

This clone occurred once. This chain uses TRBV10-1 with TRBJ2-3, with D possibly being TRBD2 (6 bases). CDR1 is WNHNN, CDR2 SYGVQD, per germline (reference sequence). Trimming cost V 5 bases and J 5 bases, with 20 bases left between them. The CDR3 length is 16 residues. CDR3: CASSKRDSLRGDTQYF. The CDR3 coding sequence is TGCGCCAGCAGTAAACGGGACTCTCTTCGGGGAGATACGCAGTATTTT.

CDR3 region: CAISLTGGADTQYF. The CDR3, as DNA: TGTGCCATCAGCCTCACAGGGGGCGCAGATACGCAGTATTTT. J is TRBJ2-3 and V is TRBV10-3, with 9 bases that match TRBD1. The CDR3 contains 14 residues. After removal of 6 bases from V and 4 bases from J, the junction contained 5 bases not matched to a gene. Germline CDR1 is ENHRY and CDR2 is SYGVKD.

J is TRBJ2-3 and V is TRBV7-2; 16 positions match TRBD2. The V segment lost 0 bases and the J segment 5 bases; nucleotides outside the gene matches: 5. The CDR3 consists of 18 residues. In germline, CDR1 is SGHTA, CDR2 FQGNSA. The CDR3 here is CASSLAGTSGRAIDTQYF. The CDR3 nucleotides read TGTGCCAGCAGCTTAGCTGGGACTAGCGGGAGGGCCATAGATACGCAGTATTTT.

The CDR3 loop is CASSLLRREGSQPQHF. As DNA, the CDR3 is TGTGCCAGCAGCTTATTACGCCGGGAGGGTAGTCAGCCCCAGCATTTT. The gene calls are TRBV7-2 and TRBJ1-5; no firm D call. There are 16 residues in the CDR3. With 2 bases removed from V and 6 bases from J, the gap between germline ends came to 17 bases. Germline V gene lookup returns CDR1 SGHTA and CDR2 FQGNSA.

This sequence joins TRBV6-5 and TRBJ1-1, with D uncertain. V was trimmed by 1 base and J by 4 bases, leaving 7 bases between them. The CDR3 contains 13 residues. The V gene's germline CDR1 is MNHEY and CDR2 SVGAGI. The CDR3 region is CASSYYRGTEAFF. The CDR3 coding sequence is TGTGCCAGCAGTTACTACCGGGGCACTGAAGCTTTCTTT.